Sequencing of this T cell receptor (beta chain) was carried out in a study of cytomegalovirus exposure and HLA in healthy donors. Study context: The roughly 110 validation repertoires used the same platform as the 666 first-cohort repertoires, a later analysis reported. Study results and limitations: In the 120 or so validation repertoires, around 95% of cluster scores exceeded 0, per a later analysis.

Data came from immunoSEQ multiplex PCR; TCRdb stores just in-frame clones and leaves some out. The sample has fewer than 200,000 clones, roughly nine tenths seen once. Donors came from a validation cohort of over 100 subjects, distinct from the first 666-subject cohort. This clone was counted once. Its specificity is not known. Germline CDR1 is MNHEY and CDR2 is SMNVEV (reference sequence). V was trimmed by 6 bases and J by 3 bases, leaving 9 bases between them. The CDR3 sequence is 12 residues long. The clonotype comes from a woman in her twenties or thirties in good health and CMV-seronegative. The chain uses TRBV27 and TRBJ2-7; D gene unclear. The sequenced sample was PBMCs. CDR3 DNA sequence: TGTGCCAGCAGGGGAAGCTTCTACGAGCAGTACTTC. Residues: CASRGSFYEQYF.